Below, 10 T cell receptor beta chains from the same sample are listed, as sequenced in a study of cytotoxic CD8 clonotypes in ibrutinib-treated CLL. Profiled with immunoSEQ multiplex PCR; TCRdb holds only in-frame clones, not every one. Of 130,000 or so clones listed, about 80% are singletons. The specimen comprised PBMCs, sampled after 12 months of ibrutinib treatment. The receptors derive from a human donor with chronic lymphocytic leukemia.

This rearrangement joins TRBV5-1 to TRBJ2-3; the D gene is possibly TRBD2 (5 bases). V was pared by 2 bases and J by 0 bases, with 16 bases between. CDR1 is SGHRS, CDR2 YFSETQ, per germline. The CDR3 runs 17 residues. In nucleotides, the CDR3 is TGCGCCAGCAGCTTTTCCCCGCGGGTTCGAAGCACAGATACGCAGTATTTT. It translates to CASSFSPRVRSTDTQYF.

V and J are TRBV4-1 and TRBJ2-7; D possibly corresponds to TRBD2 (6 bases). CDR1 is MGHRA and CDR2 is YSYEKL in the germline V gene. V was clipped by 6 bases and J by 6 bases, with 21 bases between them. The CDR3 loop spans 15 amino acids. The CDR3 protein is CASSQTAGGFGEQYF. The CDR3 bases are TGCGCCAGCAGTCAAACAGCGGGTGGGTTTGGCGAGCAGTACTTC.

As for this clone: Its ends do not fully match the called genes, so a read error is possible. The rearrangement joins TRBV7-7 to TRBJ2-1, with 14 positions matching TRBD2. This CDR3 spans 15 amino acids. The germline V gene encodes CDR1 SSHAT and CDR2 FNYEAQ (reference sequence). CDR3: CASSRGLAGENEQFF. The CDR3 nucleotides are TGTGCTAGCAGCCGGGGACTAGCGGGAGAAAATGAGCAGTTCTTC. The full variable domain, its missing parts supplied by reference TRBV7-7 and TRBJ2-1, is GAGVSQSPRYKVTKRGQDVTLRCDPISSHATLYWYQQALGQGPEFLTYFNYEAQPDKSGLPSDRFSAERPEGSISTLTIQRTEQRDSAMYRCASSRGLAGENEQFFGPGTRLTVL.

The rearrangement uses TRBV18 and TRBJ2-3, with TRBD2 identical over 10 bases. In germline, CDR1 is KGHSH, CDR2 LQKENI. There are 18 residues in the CDR3. Germline trimming cut 2 bases from V and 2 bases from J; bases unmatched to any gene: 10. CDR3 protein: CASSPLGLAGAVTDTQYF. In DNA form, the CDR3 reads TGTGCCAGCTCACCATTGGGGCTAGCGGGAGCAGTCACAGATACGCAGTATTTT.

DNA for the CDR3: TGTGCCAGCAGCTTAGCGCGTCTAGCGGGAGGCTTAGATGAGCAGTTCTTC. It is translated as CASSLARLAGGLDEQFF. The V call is TRBV7-6, the J call TRBJ2-1, with 11 bases aligning to TRBD2. Germline V gives CDR1 SGHVS, CDR2 FNYEAQ. V lost 0 bases to trimming and J lost 8 bases; unmatched junction nucleotides: 9. This CDR3 has 17 residues.

This chain uses TRBV11-1 with TRBJ2-1, with D possibly matching TRBD1 (5 bases). Germline V gene lookup returns CDR1 SGHAT and CDR2 FQDESV (reference sequence). The CDR3 has 16 amino acids. The V end lost 5 bases, the J end lost 2 bases, and 16 bases lay between the germline ends. The CDR3 nucleotides read TGTGCCAGCAGCCCGACAGCGCCTCGGGCCTACAATGAGCAGTTCTTC. Its translation: CASSPTAPRAYNEQFF.

This clone was observed once. The chain has TRBV11-2 and TRBJ2-2, with D unclear. In germline, CDR1 is SGHAT, CDR2 FQNNGV. The ends were cut back, 2 bases at V and 2 bases at J, with 9 bases in the middle. This CDR3 has 15 residues. The CDR3 loop reads CASSLLRLNTGELFF. The CDR3 coding sequence is TGTGCCAGCAGCTTACTTCGGCTAAACACCGGGGAGCTGTTTTTT.

This clone was observed a few times. This sequence joins TRBV28 and TRBJ2-1; D is possibly TRBD2 (5 bases). Germline CDR1 reads MDHEN; CDR2 reads SYDVKM. The CDR3 is made up of 15 amino acids. V was trimmed by 8 bases and J by 5 bases, leaving 19 bases between them. The CDR3 nucleotides read TGTGCCAGCTTTCAACCCTACGGACTCAACAATGAGCAGTTCTTC. It encodes CASFQPYGLNNEQFF.

In its sample, this clone was seen a few times. This sequence joins TRBV4-2 and TRBJ2-1; D ambiguous. This CDR3 region has 15 residues. From germline, CDR1 is LGHNA and CDR2 YNFKEQ. Trimming left V 2 bases short and J 9 bases short, with 17 bases between. CDR3 bases: TGTGCCAGCAGCCAAATGAAAGGGCCAAGTGTTGAGCAGTTCTTC. It is translated as CASSQMKGPSVEQFF.

The chain is built from TRBV4-3 and TRBJ1-2, with a tentative D call TRBD1 (5 bases). Germline loops: CDR1 LGHNA, CDR2 YSLEER. The CDR3 spans 14 residues. Trimming stripped 0 bases from V and 5 bases from J, with 10 bases between. DNA of the CDR3: TGCGCCAGCAGCCAAGAAACGCGGGGGTATGGCTACACCTTC. Amino acid sequence: CASSQETRGYGYTF.